This TCR beta chain was documented in a study of T cells in localized non-small cell lung cancer (dated by TCRdb to 2020 to 2021). Background on the whole study: T cell repertoires of 236 early-stage NSCLC patients were analyzed, with tumors being compared against uninvolved tumor-adjacent lungs. The cohort comprised 236 treatment-naïve NSCLC patients with resected, localized lung tumors. Of the NSCLC patients, around 130 were male and approximately 110 were female, and the mean age was roughly 61 years.

The immunoSEQ Assay was used to sequence TCR beta CDR3 regions from DNA. On the authors' methods: To compute T cell density, TCR beta template counts were normalized to usable DNA, which was estimated by amplifying housekeeping genes. Richness was estimated with the preseqR package, extrapolating to 400,000 templates for PBMC samples and 120,000 templates for tissue samples. Clonality was defined as one minus Pielou's evenness. Tissue-enriched TCRs were identified through differential abundance testing performed on productive amino-acid clonotypes, with a minimum total count of 5 and an alpha of 0.1. The Jaccard Index and the Morisita Overlap Index were used to measure repertoire overlap between compartments. TCR beta CDR3s were clustered by GLIPH together with public tetramer-defined viral CDR3s, and at least three viral sequences plus V-gene enrichment were required for viral motifs. The table comes from immuneACCESS by way of TCRdb, which keeps in-frame sequences with V and J called. Part of the clones is missing from these tables; in studies checked, under half for an unresolved V gene and the rest for unknown reasons. D and trimming were read from the DNA, whereas the V and J calls and clone size are those reported in that table. This sample is represented by tens of thousands of clones; 85% to 95% of them were singletons. More than 25% of the sample belongs to the ten largest clones.

What the study reported, not specific to this receptor: A median of about 55 of the top 100 tumor clones were detected in paired uninvolved adjacent lung, and under 30 of these tumor clones were also found among the top 100 clones of the paired uninvolved adjacent lung. Longer overall survival was associated with higher T cell density in blood, whereas shorter survival was associated with higher clonality in adjacent lung. Because the study design was exploratory, TCR variables were selected using unadjusted p-values without false-discovery rate correction. Because multi-region tumor sequencing was not done, intratumor heterogeneity could not be ruled out. Uninvolved tumor-adjacent lung showed the highest T cell clonality, higher than tumor, which suggests more focused antigenic responses in the adjacent lung.

At diagnosis, peripheral blood, uninvolved tumor-adjacent lung and tumor were collected and stored as a combination of fresh-frozen and FFPE material. For TCR repertoire profiling, the blood samples were analyzed as peripheral blood mononuclear cells. As regards this clone: This clone's antigen is unknown. No much larger clone is present one base from it, and per-base qualities are unavailable.

The TCR sequence derives from a female donor at least 60 years old with stage I lung adenocarcinoma. Sample: peripheral blood, taken before any cancer treatment.

The DNA sequence reads TGTGCCATCAGTGAGTACGGGGGGAACACTGAAGCTTTCTTT. Translated, this gives CAISEYGGNTEAFF. The rearranged chain carries TRBV10-3 and TRBJ1-1; TRBD1 could be the D gene, as 5 bases match. The CDR3 has 14 amino acids, counting the end cysteine and phenylalanine. Of the read, only the CDR3 DNA is kept; its 42 bases are in frame from base 1. CDR1 and CDR2, looked up from the germline V gene, are ENHRY and SYGVKD. V drops 1 base and J drops 1 base, leaving 7 bases in between.